Listed here are 22 T cell receptor beta chains from one sample, sequenced in a study of T cell responses to AZD1222 COVID-19 vaccine. The protocol was immunoSEQ multiplex PCR, while the TCRdb copy is restricted to in-frame clones and leaves out a portion. This repertoire includes under 150,000 clones. Sequencing input: peripheral blood. The receptor set was obtained from an adult in good health.

The chain employs TRBV12-3 or TRBV12-4 and TRBJ1-4; no firm D call. There are 13 residues in the CDR3. Trimming took 2 bases from V and 5 from J, leaving 6 bases between them. CDR3 nucleotides: TGTGCCAGCAGTTTAAGGATAAATGAAAAACTGTTTTTT. Amino acid sequence: CASSLRINEKLFF.

The V gene is TRBV18, the J gene TRBJ1-1; unclear D gene. The CDR3 contains 14 residues. Germline lookup yields CDR1 KGHSH and CDR2 LQKENI. The V end lost 4 bases, the J end lost 3 bases, and 12 bases lay between the germline ends. In DNA form, the CDR3 reads TGTGCCAGCTCACGTCTGGGTTGGGACACTGAAGCTTTCTTT. Its translation is CASSRLGWDTEAFF.

The chain combines TRBV5-1 with TRBJ2-7; possibly TRBD2 for D (7 bases). This CDR3 spans 14 amino acids. CDR1 and CDR2 (germline): SGHRS, YFSETQ. V lost 0 bases, J lost 3 bases, and 10 bases lay in between. The CDR3 here is CASSLGGGHYEQYF. CDR3 DNA sequence: TGCGCCAGCAGCTTGGGCGGGGGCCACTACGAGCAGTACTTC.

The rearrangement joins TRBV18 to TRBJ2-2; TRBD1 aligns across 11 bases. V lost 3 bases and J lost 3; bases outside the gene matches: 0. The CDR3 loop spans 15 amino acids. Germline V gene data show CDR1 as KGHSH and CDR2 as LQKENI. In DNA, the CDR3 is TGTGCCAGCTCACCGGGACAGGGGGACACCGGGGAGCTGTTTTTT. As protein: CASSPGQGDTGELFF.

V gene TRBV12-3 or TRBV12-4 combines with J gene TRBJ1-6; the D gene is possibly TRBD1 (5 bases). Trimming took 3 bases from V and 7 from J, leaving 7 bases between them. The CDR3 runs to 13 residues. The CDR3 protein is CASSFQGNSPLHF. DNA for the CDR3: TGTGCCAGCAGTTTTCAGGGAAATTCACCCCTCCACTTT.

This chain joins TRBV29-1 and TRBJ2-7; a weak D match, TRBD1 (6 bases). The CDR3 length is 13 residues. Germline CDR1 SQVTM, CDR2 ANQGSEA. V was clipped by 3 bases and J by 0 bases, with 9 bases between them. CDR3 protein: CSVDQGSSYEQYF. CDR3 in DNA: TGCAGCGTTGATCAGGGGAGCTCCTACGAGCAGTACTTC.

The chain combines TRBV28 with TRBJ2-3; D call uncertain. There are 15 residues in the CDR3. Germline loops: CDR1 MDHEN, CDR2 SYDVKM. Trimming took 5 bases from V and 2 from J, leaving 14 bases between them. The CDR3 is CASSPSFLNTDTQYF. DNA for the CDR3: TGTGCCAGCAGTCCGTCTTTTCTAAACACAGATACGCAGTATTTT.

The chain links TRBV7-9 to TRBJ2-3; TRBD1 agrees at 10 bases. After removal of 6 bases from V and 4 bases from J, the junction contained 7 bases not matched to a gene. Germline assignment: CDR1 SEHNR and CDR2 FQNEAQ (reference sequence). This CDR3 has 15 amino acids. CDR3 sequence (DNA): TGTGCCAGCAGTCACGACAGGGGGCGGCCAGATACGCAGTATTTT. This encodes CASSHDRGRPDTQYF.

The V gene is TRBV12-3 or TRBV12-4, the J gene TRBJ1-1, with a tentative D call TRBD1 (5 bases). The germline V and J ends were trimmed by 10 bases and 10 bases, with 16 bases remaining between them. The CDR3 spans 11 residues. The CDR3 DNA reads as TGTGCCACCTGTGGGGGGTGGGGAGCTTTCTTT. Protein: CATCGGWGAFF.

V usage is TRBV24-1 and J usage is TRBJ2-7, with a weak D call TRBD1 (6 bases). The germline gives CDR1 KGHDR, CDR2 SFDVKD. With 7 bases removed from V and 5 bases from J, the gap between germline ends came to 17 bases. CDR3 length: 14 residues. This chain's CDR3 is CATSQSLPGDEQYF. CDR3 nucleotides: TGTGCCACCAGCCAATCCCTACCAGGGGACGAGCAGTACTTC.

The gene calls are TRBV19 and TRBJ1-1, with 12 bases that match TRBD1. Germline CDR1 is LNHDA and CDR2 is SQIVND (reference sequence). The V segment lost 3 bases and the J segment 1 base; nucleotides outside the gene matches: 12. The CDR3 consists of 19 residues. CDR3 DNA sequence: TGTGCCAGTAGTATTCAAGGGGACAGGGGGCGATACTGGAACACTGAAGCTTTCTTT. It translates to CASSIQGDRGRYWNTEAFF.

The V call is TRBV7-2, the J call TRBJ1-3, with a weak D call TRBD1 (6 bases). The CDR3 extends over 14 amino acids. The germline V gene encodes CDR1 SGHTA and CDR2 FQGNSA. The V end was cut by 5 bases, the J end by 0 bases, with 8 bases between. CDR3 amino acids: CASSPGVSGNTIYF. The CDR3 DNA follows: TGTGCCAGCAGCCCAGGGGTCTCTGGAAACACCATATATTTT.

The DNA of the CDR3 is TGTGCCAGCAGCCCCAGGCCGGGACAGTCCCACGAGCAGTACTTC. Protein product: CASSPRPGQSHEQYF. V is TRBV5-4 and J is TRBJ2-7, with 7 bases fitting TRBD1. The CDR3 loop spans 15 amino acids. V shed 4 bases and J 5 bases; nucleotides not matched to a gene: 12. Germline V gives CDR1 SGHNT, CDR2 YYREEE (reference sequence).

The gene calls are TRBV28 and TRBJ2-5, with 11 bases identical to TRBD1. From germline, CDR1 is MDHEN and CDR2 SYDVKM. Trimming at V came to 5 bases and at J to 0 bases, leaving 2 bases not matched to a gene. The CDR3 has 15 residues. CDR3 in amino acids: CASSRDRGYQETQYF. In DNA, the CDR3 is TGTGCCAGCAGTCGGGACAGGGGGTACCAAGAGACCCAGTACTTC.

Comment on this clone: Other DNA sequences in this specimen translate into the identical CDR3. The chain combines TRBV19 with TRBJ1-2; no clear D gene. With 5 bases removed from V and 2 bases from J, the gap between germline ends came to 9 bases. CDR1 and CDR2 from the germline V gene are LNHDA and SQIVND (reference sequence). The length of the CDR3 is 13 residues. CDR3 sequence (DNA): TGTGCCAGTAGTGTCGGCGGCAACTATGGCTACACCTTC. The encoded protein is CASSVGGNYGYTF.

V and J are TRBV5-4 and TRBJ2-5; TRBD2 might be the D (6 bases). The CDR3 runs to 15 residues. The germline V gene encodes CDR1 SGHNT and CDR2 YYREEE (reference sequence). V was clipped by 2 bases and J by 5 bases, with 16 bases between them. The CDR3 region has the DNA TGTGCCAGCAGCTTAGGGGTCTCGGGGGACGAGACCCAGTACTTC. Translation: CASSLGVSGDETQYF.

The CDR3 protein is CASSWTTETEAFF. The CDR3 DNA is TGTGCCAGCAGCTGGACAACGGAGACTGAAGCTTTCTTT. This rearrangement joins TRBV7-3 to TRBJ1-1; D is perhaps TRBD1 (5 bases). The CDR3 is made up of 13 amino acids. Germline V CDR1 and CDR2: SGHTA, FQGTGA. Trimming took 4 bases from V and 5 from J, leaving 11 bases between them. Full variable domain (rest looked up from reference TRBV7-3 and TRBJ1-1): GAGVSQTPSNKVTEKGKYVELRCDPISGHTALYWYRQSLGQGPEFLIYFQGTGAADDSGLPNDRFFAVRPEGSVSTLKIQRTERGDSAVYLCASSWTTETEAFFGQGTRLTVV.

CDR3 DNA sequence: TGTGCCAGCAGCTTGTATTCGATAAAGGGGAATGAGCAGTTCTTC. It encodes CASSLYSIKGNEQFF. The chain carries TRBV7-9 and TRBJ2-1; D perhaps matches TRBD1 (5 bases). Trimming left V 3 bases short and J 7 bases short, with 16 bases between. Per the germline V gene, CDR1 is SEHNR and CDR2 is FQNEAQ (reference sequence). This CDR3 comprises 15 residues. Variable domain in full (rest from reference TRBV7-9 and TRBJ2-1): DTGVSQNPRHKITKRGQNVTFRCDPISEHNRLYWYRQTLGQGPEFLTYFQNEAQLEKSRLLSDRFSAERPKGSFSTLEIQRTEQGDSAMYLCASSLYSIKGNEQFFGPGTRLTVL.

The chain employs TRBV18 and TRBJ1-5; a weak D match, TRBD1 (5 bases). The germline CDR1 and CDR2 sequences are KGHSH and LQKENI. Trimming removed 3 bases from V and 0 bases from J, with 12 bases in between. The CDR3 is 16 amino acids. The CDR3 spells CASSPAGMHSNQPQHF. CDR3 DNA: TGTGCCAGCTCACCCGCAGGGATGCATAGCAATCAGCCCCAGCATTTT. Filled out from reference TRBV18 and TRBJ1-5, the complete variable domain reads NAGVMQNPRHLVRRRGQEARLRCSPMKGHSHVYWYRQLPEEGLKFMVYLQKENIIDESGMPKERFSAEFPKEGPSILRIQQVVRGDSAAYFCASSPAGMHSNQPQHFGDGTRLSIL.

CDR3 residues: CASSTRMNTEAFF. As DNA, the CDR3 is TGTGCCAGCAGCACCCGAATGAACACTGAAGCTTTCTTT. The chain has TRBV7-9 and TRBJ1-1; no clear D gene. The germline V gene encodes CDR1 SEHNR and CDR2 FQNEAQ (reference sequence). Trimming cost V 5 bases and J 0 bases, with 7 bases left between them. The CDR3 is made up of 13 amino acids.

The chain has TRBV10-2 and TRBJ2-7; 7 nucleotides agree with TRBD1. V shed 2 bases, J shed 0 bases, and the junction held 7 bases outside the gene matches. Germline CDR1 and CDR2: WSHSY and SAAADI. The CDR3 is 16 amino acids. The CDR3 coding sequence is TGCGCCAGCAGTGAGGAAGGGACAGAGTACTCCTACGAGCAGTACTTC. Protein sequence: CASSEEGTEYSYEQYF.

The rearrangement uses TRBV7-6 and TRBJ1-3; D call uncertain. The CDR3 contains 16 residues. Trimming cost V 1 base and J 0 bases, with 10 bases left between them. The germline V gene has CDR1 SGHVS and CDR2 FNYEAQ. CDR3 protein: CASSLVAVPSGNTIYF. The CDR3, as DNA: TGTGCCAGCAGCTTAGTTGCCGTGCCCTCTGGAAACACCATATATTTT.